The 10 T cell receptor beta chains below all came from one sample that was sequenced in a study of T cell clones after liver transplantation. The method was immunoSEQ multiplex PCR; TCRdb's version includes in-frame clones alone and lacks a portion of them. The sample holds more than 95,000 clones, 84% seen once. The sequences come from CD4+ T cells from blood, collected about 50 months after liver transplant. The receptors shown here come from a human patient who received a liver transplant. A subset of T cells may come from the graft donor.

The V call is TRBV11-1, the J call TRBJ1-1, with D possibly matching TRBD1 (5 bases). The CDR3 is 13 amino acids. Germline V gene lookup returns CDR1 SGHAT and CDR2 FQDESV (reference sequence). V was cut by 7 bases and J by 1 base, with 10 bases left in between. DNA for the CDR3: TGTGCCAGCATGAATGACAGGAACACTGAAGCTTTCTTT. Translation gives CASMNDRNTEAFF.

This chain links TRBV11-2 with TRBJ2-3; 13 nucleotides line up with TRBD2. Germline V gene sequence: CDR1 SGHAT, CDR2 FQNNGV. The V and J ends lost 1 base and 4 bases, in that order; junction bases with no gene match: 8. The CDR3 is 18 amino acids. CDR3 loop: CASSLGPLLAGGPDTQYF. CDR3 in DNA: TGTGCCAGCAGCTTAGGACCCTTACTAGCGGGGGGGCCAGATACGCAGTATTTT.

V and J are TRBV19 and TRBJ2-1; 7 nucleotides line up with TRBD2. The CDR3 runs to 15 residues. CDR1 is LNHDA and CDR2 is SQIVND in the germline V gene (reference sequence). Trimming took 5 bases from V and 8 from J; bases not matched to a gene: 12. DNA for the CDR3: TGTGCCAGTAGTTACCTGGCTAGCGGCCTCGATGAGCAGTTCTTC. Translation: CASSYLASGLDEQFF.

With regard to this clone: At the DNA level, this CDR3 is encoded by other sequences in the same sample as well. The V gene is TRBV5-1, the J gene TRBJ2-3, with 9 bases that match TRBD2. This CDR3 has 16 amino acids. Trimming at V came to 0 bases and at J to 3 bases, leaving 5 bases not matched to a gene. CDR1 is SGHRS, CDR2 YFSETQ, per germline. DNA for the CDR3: TGCGCCAGCAGCTTGGTTCTAGCGGGATCGACAGATACGCAGTATTTT. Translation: CASSLVLAGSTDTQYF. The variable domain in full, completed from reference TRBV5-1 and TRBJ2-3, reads KAGVTQTPRYLIKTRGQQVTLSCSPISGHRSVSWYQQTPGQGLQFLFEYFSETQRNKGNFPGRFSGRQFSNSRSEMNVSTLELGDSALYLCASSLVLAGSTDTQYFGPGTRLTVL.

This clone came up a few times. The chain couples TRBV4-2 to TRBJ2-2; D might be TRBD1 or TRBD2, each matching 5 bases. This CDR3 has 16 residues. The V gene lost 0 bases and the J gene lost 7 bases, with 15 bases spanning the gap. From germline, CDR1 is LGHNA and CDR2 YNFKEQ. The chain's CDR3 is CASSQERVGLGGELFF. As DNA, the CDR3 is TGTGCCAGCAGCCAAGAGCGGGTGGGGCTAGGCGGGGAGCTGTTTTTT.

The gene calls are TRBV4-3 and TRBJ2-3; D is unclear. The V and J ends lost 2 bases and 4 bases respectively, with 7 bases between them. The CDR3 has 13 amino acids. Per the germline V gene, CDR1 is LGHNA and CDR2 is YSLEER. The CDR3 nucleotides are TGCGCCAGCAGCCAACTCCGAGCAGATACGCAGTATTTT. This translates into CASSQLRADTQYF.

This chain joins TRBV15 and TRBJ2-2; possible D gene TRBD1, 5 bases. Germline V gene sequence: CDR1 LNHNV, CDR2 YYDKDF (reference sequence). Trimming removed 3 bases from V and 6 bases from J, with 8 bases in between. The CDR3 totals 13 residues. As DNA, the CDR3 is TGTGCCACCAGCAGGGACATGTCCGGGGAGCTGTTTTTT. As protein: CATSRDMSGELFF.

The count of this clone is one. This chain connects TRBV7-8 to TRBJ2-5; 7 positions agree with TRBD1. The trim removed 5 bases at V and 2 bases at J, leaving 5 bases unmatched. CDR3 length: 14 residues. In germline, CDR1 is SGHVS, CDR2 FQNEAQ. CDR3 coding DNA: TGTGCCAGCAGCCCCCGGACAGGTCAAGAGACCCAGTACTTC. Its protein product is CASSPRTGQETQYF.

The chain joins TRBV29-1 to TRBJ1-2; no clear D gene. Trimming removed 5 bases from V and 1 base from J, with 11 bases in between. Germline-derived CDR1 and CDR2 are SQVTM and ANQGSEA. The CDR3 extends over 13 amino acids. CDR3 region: CSVPETLNYGYTF. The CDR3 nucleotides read TGCAGCGTTCCGGAGACACTTAACTATGGCTACACCTTC.

CDR3 coding DNA: TGTGCCAGCAGTTTATCTAGCGGGGGTAGTTGGGGATACGAGCAGTACTTC. Translated, it gives CASSLSSGGSWGYEQYF. The chain is built from TRBV27 and TRBJ2-7, with 9 bases matching TRBD2. V shed 0 bases and J 4 bases; nucleotides not matched to a gene: 10. The CDR3 runs to 17 residues. CDR1 is MNHEY, CDR2 SMNVEV, per germline (reference sequence).